Presented here are 10 T cell receptor beta chains from one specimen sequenced in a study of blood T cell repertoires in COVID-19. Libraries were prepared by immunoSEQ multiplex PCR; TCRdb keeps only in-frame clonotypes and omits some of them. The sample consists of 130,000 to 150,000 clones, about 90% of them appearing once. The sequenced sample consisted of peripheral blood. The receptor source for this set is an elderly man with acute or convalescent COVID-19.

The rearrangement joins TRBV10-3 to TRBJ2-1; 10 nucleotides match TRBD2. V was pared by 11 bases and J by 5 bases, with 3 bases of the junction left unmatched. Germline CDR1 ENHRY, CDR2 SYGVKD. CDR3 length: 12 residues. The CDR3 region is CAVGLADNEQFF. CDR3 in DNA: TGTGCCGTTGGACTAGCGGACAATGAGCAGTTCTTC.

The rearrangement uses TRBV30 and TRBJ2-1, with D maybe TRBD2 (6 bases). Germline V lookup: CDR1 GTSNPN, CDR2 SVGIG (reference sequence). The CDR3 extends over 12 amino acids. The V end lost 4 bases, the J end lost 3 bases, and 7 bases lay between the germline ends. CDR3 DNA sequence: TGTGCCTGGACTAGCGACTACAATGAGCAGTTCTTC. It is translated as CAWTSDYNEQFF.

CDR3 sequence reads: CASSAQGADQPQHF. CDR3 nucleotides: TGTGCCAGCAGTGCACAGGGGGCTGATCAGCCCCAGCATTTT. This rearrangement joins TRBV2 to TRBJ1-5; 9 nucleotides line up with TRBD1. J gave up 5 bases and V 4 bases, and 3 bases lay outside the gene matches. Germline loops: CDR1 SNHLY, CDR2 FYNNEI. The CDR3 contains 14 residues. The full variable domain, with the rest looked up from reference TRBV2 and TRBJ1-5, is EPEVTQTPSHQVTQMGQEVILRCVPISNHLYFYWYRQILGQKVEFLVSFYNNEISEKSEIFDDQFSVERPDGSNFTLKIRSTKLEDSAMYFCASSAQGADQPQHFGDGTRLSIL.

The chain links TRBV6-6 to TRBJ1-2, with 8 positions matching TRBD1. CDR1 and CDR2 (germline): MNHNY, SVGAGI (reference sequence). The trim removed 0 bases at V and 7 bases at J, leaving 4 bases unmatched. The CDR3 runs to 14 residues. This CDR3 is CASSYSQGASGYTF. The CDR3 DNA follows: TGTGCCAGCAGTTACTCTCAGGGGGCGAGTGGCTACACCTTC.

The CDR3 DNA reads TGTGCCAGCAGTCTGGACAGGGGTCGTGAAAAACTGTTTTTT. Translating gives CASSLDRGREKLFF. This sequence joins TRBV6-5 and TRBJ1-4, with 9 bases that match TRBD1. The length of the CDR3 is 14 residues. The J segment lost 7 bases and the V segment lost 5 bases, leaving 5 bases of the junction unmatched. Germline V lookup: CDR1 MNHEY, CDR2 SVGAGI.

V and J are TRBV28 and TRBJ1-4, with D unclear. Germline-derived CDR1 and CDR2 are MDHEN and SYDVKM. The CDR3 extends over 14 amino acids. The V end was cut by 5 bases, the J end by 0 bases, with 7 bases between. CDR3: CASSRQATNEKLFF. DNA for the CDR3: TGTGCCAGCAGTAGACAAGCAACTAATGAAAAACTGTTTTTT.

The chain joins TRBV5-1 to TRBJ1-2; no firm D call. V was trimmed by 0 bases and J by 1 base, leaving 13 bases between them. The V gene's germline CDR1 is SGHRS and CDR2 YFSETQ. This CDR3 spans 16 amino acids. The CDR3 here is CASSLDLIRGNYGYTF. The DNA of the CDR3 is TGCGCCAGCAGCTTGGACCTAATTCGGGGTAACTATGGCTACACCTTC. The variable domain in full, with the rest retrieved from reference TRBV5-1 and TRBJ1-2, is KAGVTQTPRYLIKTRGQQVTLSCSPISGHRSVSWYQQTPGQGLQFLFEYFSETQRNKGNFPGRFSGRQFSNSRSEMNVSTLELGDSALYLCASSLDLIRGNYGYTFGSGTRLTVV.

The CDR3 bases are TGTGCCAGTAGTCCGACAGGGGGGAGCACCGGGGAGCTGTTTTTT. Amino acid sequence: CASSPTGGSTGELFF. V usage is TRBV19 and J usage is TRBJ2-2; 9 nucleotides line up with TRBD1. The CDR3 loop spans 15 amino acids. The V gene end was trimmed by 5 bases and the J gene end by 4 bases; junction bases not matched to a gene: 5. Germline CDR1 reads LNHDA; CDR2 reads SQIVND (reference sequence).

The chain employs TRBV5-6 and TRBJ2-3, with TRBD2 identical over 9 bases. The trim removed 1 base at V and 2 bases at J, leaving 2 bases unmatched. The CDR3 has 15 residues. Germline loops: CDR1 SGHDT, CDR2 YYEEEE. In DNA form, the CDR3 reads TGTGCCAGCAGCTTGAGCGGGGGGACCACAGATACGCAGTATTTT. The encoded protein is CASSLSGGTTDTQYF. Variable domain in full (rest from reference TRBV5-6 and TRBJ2-3): DAGVTQSPTHLIKTRGQQVTLRCSPKSGHDTVSWYQQALGQGPQFIFQYYEEEERQRGNFPDRFSGHQFPNYSSELNVNALLLGDSALYLCASSLSGGTTDTQYFGPGTRLTVL.

In DNA, the CDR3 is TGTGCCAGCAGTTTAGCGGGAGCGGCGCCGGAGACCCAGTACTTC. Its protein product is CASSLAGAAPETQYF. The chain combines TRBV2 with TRBJ2-5; TRBD2 agrees at 9 bases. V lost 5 bases, J lost 5 bases, and 9 bases stayed unmatched. Germline V CDR1 and CDR2: SNHLY, FYNNEI. The CDR3 is 15 residues long.